These 5 T cell receptor beta chains came from one sample sequenced in a study of blood T cell repertoires in COVID-19. Measured with immunoSEQ multiplex PCR; TCRdb has only the in-frame clones, and not every one. The sample includes some 180,000 clones, about 86% seen only once; the top ten take approximately 18%. Source material: peripheral blood. These receptors were collected from a woman in her 70s who had recovered from COVID-19.

The rearrangement uses TRBV10-3 and TRBJ2-7, with D tentatively TRBD2 (5 bases). Deletions cut 6 bases from V and 0 bases from J, with 18 bases between. Germline V gene lookup returns CDR1 ENHRY and CDR2 SYGVKD. The CDR3 covers 16 residues. The CDR3 protein is CAISRGERRTSYEQYF. The DNA for the CDR3 is TGTGCCATCAGCCGGGGAGAGCGGAGAACCTCCTACGAGCAGTACTTC.

The chain uses TRBV5-6 and TRBJ2-3; 8 bases agree with TRBD1. This CDR3 has 15 residues. Trimming at V came to 1 base and at J to 0 bases, leaving 1 base not matched to a gene. Germline CDR1 is SGHDT and CDR2 is YYEEEE. The CDR3 sequence is CASSLWDRSTDTQYF. CDR3 DNA sequence: TGTGCCAGCAGCTTGTGGGACAGGAGCACAGATACGCAGTATTTT.

This rearrangement joins TRBV28 to TRBJ2-7, with D unresolved. Looked up from germline, CDR1 is MDHEN and CDR2 is SYDVKM. The CDR3 is 15 residues long. The V and J ends lost 10 bases and 0 bases respectively, with 19 bases between them. The CDR3 loop is CATYPPGGSSYEQYF. CDR3 sequence (DNA): TGTGCCACCTACCCCCCTGGCGGCAGCTCCTACGAGCAGTACTTC.

This chain joins TRBV9 and TRBJ1-5, with no clear D. Trimming took off 0 bases at V and 3 bases at J, with 7 bases between the two ends. The CDR3 has 14 residues. Germline V gives CDR1 SGDLS, CDR2 YYNGEE. CDR3 nucleotides: TGTGCCAGCAGCGTAGGGGCAGACAATCAGCCCCAGCATTTT. Its protein product is CASSVGADNQPQHF.

The CDR3 region has the DNA TGTGCCAGCCGCGCGGGGCCCTATGGCTACACCTTC. This encodes CASRAGPYGYTF. The chain recombines TRBV2 with TRBJ1-2; the D gene is possibly TRBD1 (5 bases). The length of the CDR3 is 12 residues. V shed 8 bases and J shed 4 bases, with 11 bases lying between them. Germline lookup yields CDR1 SNHLY and CDR2 FYNNEI.